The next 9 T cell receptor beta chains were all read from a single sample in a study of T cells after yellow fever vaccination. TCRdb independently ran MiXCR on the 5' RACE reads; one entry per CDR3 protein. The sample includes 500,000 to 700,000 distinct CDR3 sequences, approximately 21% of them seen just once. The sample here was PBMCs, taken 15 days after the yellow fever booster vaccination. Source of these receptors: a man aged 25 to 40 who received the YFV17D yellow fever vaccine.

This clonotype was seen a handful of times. The CDR3 is CASSEHVRRGYGYTF. DNA of the CDR3: TGCGCCAGCAGCGAACATGTGAGGCGCGGCTATGGCTACACCTTC. The chain is built from TRBV5-1 and TRBJ1-2, with D hard to call. The CDR3 spans 15 residues. Trimming removed 4 bases from V and 4 bases from J, with 17 bases in between. CDR1 is SGHRS and CDR2 is YFSETQ in the germline V gene.

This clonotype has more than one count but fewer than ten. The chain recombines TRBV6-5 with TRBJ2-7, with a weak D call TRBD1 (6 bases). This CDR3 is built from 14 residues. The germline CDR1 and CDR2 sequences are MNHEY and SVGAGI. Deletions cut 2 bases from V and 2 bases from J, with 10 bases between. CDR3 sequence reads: CASSYVQGAYEQYF. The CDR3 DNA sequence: TGTGCCAGCAGTTACGTACAGGGCGCCTACGAGCAGTACTTC.

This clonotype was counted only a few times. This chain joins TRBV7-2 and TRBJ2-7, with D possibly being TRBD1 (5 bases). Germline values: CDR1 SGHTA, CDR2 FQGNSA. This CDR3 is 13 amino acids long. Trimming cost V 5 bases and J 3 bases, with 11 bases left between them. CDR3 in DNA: TGTGCCAGCAGCCGACAGAGAGACTACGAGCAGTACTTC. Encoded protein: CASSRQRDYEQYF.

CDR3 loop: CASSQAQPNRASEQYF. For the CDR3, the DNA is TGCGCCAGCAGCCAAGCACAACCTAACAGGGCGTCGGAGCAGTACTTC. The V gene is TRBV4-3, the J gene TRBJ2-7; possible D gene TRBD1, 6 bases. There are 16 residues in the CDR3. Germline V lookup: CDR1 LGHNA, CDR2 YSLEER. V lost 1 base and J lost 7, with 20 bases in between.

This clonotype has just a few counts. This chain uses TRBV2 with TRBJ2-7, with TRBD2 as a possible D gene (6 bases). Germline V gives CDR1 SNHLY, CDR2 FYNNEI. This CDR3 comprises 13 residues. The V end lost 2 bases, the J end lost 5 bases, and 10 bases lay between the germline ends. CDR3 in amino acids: CASSETREDEQYF. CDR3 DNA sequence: TGTGCCAGCAGTGAAACCAGGGAGGACGAGCAGTACTTC.

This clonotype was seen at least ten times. As DNA, the CDR3 is TGTGCCAGCAGCTTCCGGCAGGGTCGGGATACGCAGTATTTT. Encoded protein: CASSFRQGRDTQYF. The chain employs TRBV7-2 and TRBJ2-3, with TRBD1 as a possible D gene (5 bases). Trimming took 3 bases from V and 6 from J, leaving 13 bases between them. CDR3 length: 14 amino acids. CDR1 is SGHTA and CDR2 is FQGNSA in the germline V gene. Looking up the rest from reference TRBV7-2 and TRBJ2-3 gives the full variable domain: GAGVSQSPSNKVTEKGKDVELRCDPISGHTALYWYRQSLGQGLEFLIYFQGNSAPDKSGLPSDRFSAERTGGSVSTLTIQRTQQEDSAVYLCASSFRQGRDTQYFGPGTRLTVL.

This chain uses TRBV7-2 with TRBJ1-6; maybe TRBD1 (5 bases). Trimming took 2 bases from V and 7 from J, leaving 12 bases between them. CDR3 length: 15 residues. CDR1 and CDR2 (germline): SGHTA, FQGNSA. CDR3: CASSLSGTDNSPLHF. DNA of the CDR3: TGTGCCAGCAGCTTATCCGGGACGGACAATTCACCCCTCCACTTT. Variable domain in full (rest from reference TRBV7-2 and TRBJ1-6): GAGVSQSPSNKVTEKGKDVELRCDPISGHTALYWYRQSLGQGLEFLIYFQGNSAPDKSGLPSDRFSAERTGGSVSTLTIQRTQQEDSAVYLCASSLSGTDNSPLHFGNGTRLTVT.

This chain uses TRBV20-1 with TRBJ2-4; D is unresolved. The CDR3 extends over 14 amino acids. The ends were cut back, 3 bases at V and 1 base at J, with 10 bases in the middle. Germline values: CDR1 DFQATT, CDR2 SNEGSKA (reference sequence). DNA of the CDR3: TGCAGTGCTAGTAGTTCTAATGCCAAAAACATTCAGTACTTC. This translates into CSASSSNAKNIQYF.

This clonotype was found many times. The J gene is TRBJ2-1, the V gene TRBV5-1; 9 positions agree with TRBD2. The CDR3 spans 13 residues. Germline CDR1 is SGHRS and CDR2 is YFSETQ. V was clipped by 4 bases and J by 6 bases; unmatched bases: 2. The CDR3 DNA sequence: TGCGCCAGCAGCCTGGGACTAGCCAATGAGCAGTTCTTC. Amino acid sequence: CASSLGLANEQFF.